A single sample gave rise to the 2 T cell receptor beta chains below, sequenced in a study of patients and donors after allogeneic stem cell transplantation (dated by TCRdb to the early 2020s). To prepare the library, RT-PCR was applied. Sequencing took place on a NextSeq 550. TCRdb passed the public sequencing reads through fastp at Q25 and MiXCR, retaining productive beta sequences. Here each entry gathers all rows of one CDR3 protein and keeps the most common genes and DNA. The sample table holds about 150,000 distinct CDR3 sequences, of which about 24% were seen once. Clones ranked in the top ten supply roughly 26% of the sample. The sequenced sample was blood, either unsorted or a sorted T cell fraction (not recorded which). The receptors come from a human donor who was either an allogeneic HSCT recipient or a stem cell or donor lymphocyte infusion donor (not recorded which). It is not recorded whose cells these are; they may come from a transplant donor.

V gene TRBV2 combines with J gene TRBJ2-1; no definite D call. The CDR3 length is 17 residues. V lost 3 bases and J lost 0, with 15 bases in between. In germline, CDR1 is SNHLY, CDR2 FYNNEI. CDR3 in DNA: TGTGCCAGCAGTGAGCGAGCGTTTTCTAGCTCCTACAATGAGCAGTTCTTC. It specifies CASSERAFSSSYNEQFF.

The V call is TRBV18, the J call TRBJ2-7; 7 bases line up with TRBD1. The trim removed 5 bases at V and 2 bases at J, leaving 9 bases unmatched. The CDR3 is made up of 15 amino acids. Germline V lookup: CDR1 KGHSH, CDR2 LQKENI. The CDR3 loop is CASSIDRVGPYEQYF. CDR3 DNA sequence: TGTGCCAGCTCAATCGACAGGGTAGGACCCTACGAGCAGTACTTC.